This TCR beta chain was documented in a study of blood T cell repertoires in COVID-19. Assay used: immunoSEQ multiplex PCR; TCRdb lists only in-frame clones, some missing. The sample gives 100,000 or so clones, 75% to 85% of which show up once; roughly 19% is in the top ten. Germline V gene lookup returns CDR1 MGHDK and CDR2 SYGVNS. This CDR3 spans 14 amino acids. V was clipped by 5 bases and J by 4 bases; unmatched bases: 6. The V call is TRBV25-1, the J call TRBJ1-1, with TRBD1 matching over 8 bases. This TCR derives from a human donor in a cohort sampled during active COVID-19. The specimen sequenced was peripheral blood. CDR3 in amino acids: CASSSGQGGTEAFF. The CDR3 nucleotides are TGTGCCAGCAGTAGCGGACAGGGTGGCACTGAAGCTTTCTTT.